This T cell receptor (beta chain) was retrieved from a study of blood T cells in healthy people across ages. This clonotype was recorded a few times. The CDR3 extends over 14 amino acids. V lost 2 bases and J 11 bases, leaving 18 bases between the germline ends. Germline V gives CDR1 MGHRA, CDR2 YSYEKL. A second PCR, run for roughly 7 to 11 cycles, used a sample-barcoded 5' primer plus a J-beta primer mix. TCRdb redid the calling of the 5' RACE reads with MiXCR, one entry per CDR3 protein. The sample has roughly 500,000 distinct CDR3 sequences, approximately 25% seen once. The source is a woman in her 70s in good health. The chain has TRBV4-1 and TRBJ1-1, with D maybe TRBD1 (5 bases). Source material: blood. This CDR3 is CASSQPDGTTGAFF. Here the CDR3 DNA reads TGCGCCAGCAGCCAACCCGACGGGACTACCGGGGCTTTCTTT.